This T cell receptor beta chain was captured in a study of cytomegalovirus exposure and HLA in healthy donors. Findings and limits, study-wide: Follow-up analysis seemed to connect common viral pathogens with several of the most significant clusters identified.

Comment on this clone: The antigen remains undetermined.

The PCR used 60 Vbeta and 13 Jbeta primers. TCRdb keeps only in-frame clones here, not all; method: immunoSEQ multiplex PCR. The sample lists about 190,000 clones, approximately 78% occurring once. CDR1 is GTSNPN and CDR2 is SVGIG in the germline V gene (reference sequence). V shed 0 bases and J shed 7 bases, with 12 bases lying between them. This CDR3 is 13 amino acids long. The sequence was collected from a woman in her 30s in good health and CMV-seropositive. Sequencing was carried out using PBMCs. The chain links TRBV30 to TRBJ1-2, with D maybe TRBD1 (5 bases). The CDR3 nucleotides are TGTGCCTGGAGTGTAATCCAGGGTAGTGGCTACACCTTC. Amino acids: CAWSVIQGSGYTF.